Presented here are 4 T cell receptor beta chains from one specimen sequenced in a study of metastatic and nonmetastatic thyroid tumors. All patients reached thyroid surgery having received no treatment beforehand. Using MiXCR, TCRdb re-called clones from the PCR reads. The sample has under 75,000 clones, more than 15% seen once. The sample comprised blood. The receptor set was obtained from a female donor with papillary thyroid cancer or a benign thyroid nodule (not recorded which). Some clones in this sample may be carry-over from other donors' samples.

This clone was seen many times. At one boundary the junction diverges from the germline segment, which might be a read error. CDR3 nucleotides: TGCGCCGGCAGCCTCGTCGGCGGGGCGAAGTACAATGAGCAGTTCTTC. Translating gives CAGSLVGGAKYNEQFF. The chain uses TRBV4-3 and TRBJ2-1; possible D gene TRBD2, 6 bases. The CDR3 runs to 16 residues. Germline V gene sequence: CDR1 LGHNA, CDR2 YSLEER.

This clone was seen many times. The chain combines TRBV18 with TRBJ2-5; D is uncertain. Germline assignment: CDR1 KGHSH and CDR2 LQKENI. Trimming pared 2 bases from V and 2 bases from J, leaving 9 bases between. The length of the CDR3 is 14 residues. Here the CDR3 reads CASSPVQPQETQYF. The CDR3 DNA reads TGTGCCAGCTCACCAGTACAGCCGCAAGAGACCCAGTACTTC.

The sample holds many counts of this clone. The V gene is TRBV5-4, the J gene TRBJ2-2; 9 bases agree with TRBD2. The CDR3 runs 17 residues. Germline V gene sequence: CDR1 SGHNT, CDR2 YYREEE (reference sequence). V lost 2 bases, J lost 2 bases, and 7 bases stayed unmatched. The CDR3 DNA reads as TGTGCCAGCAGCTTAGGTCTAGCGGGACATAACACCGGGGAGCTGTTTTTT. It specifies CASSLGLAGHNTGELFF.

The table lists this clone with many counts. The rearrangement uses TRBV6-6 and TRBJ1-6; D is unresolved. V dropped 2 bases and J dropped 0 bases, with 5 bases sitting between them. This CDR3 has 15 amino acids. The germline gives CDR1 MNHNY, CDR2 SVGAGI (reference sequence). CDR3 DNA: TGTGCCAGCAGTTACAGTAGCTCCTATAATTCACCCCTCCACTTT. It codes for CASSYSSSYNSPLHF.